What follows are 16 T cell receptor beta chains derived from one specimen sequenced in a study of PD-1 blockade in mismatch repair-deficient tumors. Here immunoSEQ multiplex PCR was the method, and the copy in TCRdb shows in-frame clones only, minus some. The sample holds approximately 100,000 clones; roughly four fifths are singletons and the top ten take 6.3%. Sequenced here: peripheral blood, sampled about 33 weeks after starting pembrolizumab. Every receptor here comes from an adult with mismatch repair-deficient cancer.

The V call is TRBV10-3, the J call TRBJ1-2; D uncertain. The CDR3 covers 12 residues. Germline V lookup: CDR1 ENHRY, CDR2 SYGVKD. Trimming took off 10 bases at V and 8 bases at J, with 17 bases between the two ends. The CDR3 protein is CATQEGRIGYTF. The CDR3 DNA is TGTGCCACCCAAGAGGGCAGGATCGGCTACACCTTC.

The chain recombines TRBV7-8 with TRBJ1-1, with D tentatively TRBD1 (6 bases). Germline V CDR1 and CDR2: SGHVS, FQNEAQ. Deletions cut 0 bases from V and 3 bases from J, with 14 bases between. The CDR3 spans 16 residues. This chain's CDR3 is CASSLAVGGYDTEAFF. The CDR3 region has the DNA TGTGCCAGCAGCTTAGCGGTAGGGGGGTACGACACTGAAGCTTTCTTT. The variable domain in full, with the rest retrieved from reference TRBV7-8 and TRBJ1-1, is GAGVSQSPRYKVAKRGQDVALRCDPISGHVSLFWYQQALGQGPEFLTYFQNEAQLDKSGLPSDRFFAERPEGSVSTLKIQRTQQEDSAVYLCASSLAVGGYDTEAFFGQGTRLTVV.

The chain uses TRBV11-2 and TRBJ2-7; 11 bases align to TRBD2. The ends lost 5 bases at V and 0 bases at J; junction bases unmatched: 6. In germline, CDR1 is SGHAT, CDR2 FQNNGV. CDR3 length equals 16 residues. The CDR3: CASSTRGTSGSYEQYF. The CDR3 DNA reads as TGTGCCAGCAGCACAAGGGGGACTAGCGGCTCCTACGAGCAGTACTTC.

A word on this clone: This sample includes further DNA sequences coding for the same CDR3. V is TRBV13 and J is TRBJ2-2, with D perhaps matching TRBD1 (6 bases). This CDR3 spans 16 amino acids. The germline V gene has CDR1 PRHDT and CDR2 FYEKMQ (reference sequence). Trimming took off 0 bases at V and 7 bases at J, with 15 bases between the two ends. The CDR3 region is CASSLGLQGTGGELFF. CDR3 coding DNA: TGTGCCAGCAGCTTAGGCCTCCAGGGGACGGGCGGGGAGCTGTTTTTT.

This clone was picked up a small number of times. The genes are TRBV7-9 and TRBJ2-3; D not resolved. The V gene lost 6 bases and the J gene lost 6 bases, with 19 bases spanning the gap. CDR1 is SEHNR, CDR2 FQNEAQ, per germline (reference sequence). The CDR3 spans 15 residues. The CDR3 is CASRNRVDPSDTQYF. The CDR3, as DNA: TGTGCCAGCAGAAATCGGGTGGACCCCTCCGATACGCAGTATTTT.

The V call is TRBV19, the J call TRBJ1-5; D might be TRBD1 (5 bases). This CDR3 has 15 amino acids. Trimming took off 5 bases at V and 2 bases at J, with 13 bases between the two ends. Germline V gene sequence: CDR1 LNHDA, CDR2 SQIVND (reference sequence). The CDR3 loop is CASSPPSGRNQPQHF. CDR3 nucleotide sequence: TGTGCCAGTAGTCCTCCTTCAGGGCGCAATCAGCCCCAGCATTTT.

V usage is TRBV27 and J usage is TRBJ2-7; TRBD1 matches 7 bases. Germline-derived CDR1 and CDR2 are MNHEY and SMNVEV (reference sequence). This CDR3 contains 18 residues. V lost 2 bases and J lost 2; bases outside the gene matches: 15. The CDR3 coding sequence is TGTGCCAGCAGTTTAACCGGGACAGCCCAAATCACGACCTACGAGCAGTACTTC. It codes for CASSLTGTAQITTYEQYF.

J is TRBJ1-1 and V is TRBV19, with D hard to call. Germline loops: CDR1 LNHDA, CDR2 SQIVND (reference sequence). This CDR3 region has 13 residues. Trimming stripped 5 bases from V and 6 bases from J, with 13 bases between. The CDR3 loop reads CASSEGPASEAFF. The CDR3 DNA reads TGTGCCAGTAGTGAGGGCCCGGCATCTGAAGCTTTCTTT.

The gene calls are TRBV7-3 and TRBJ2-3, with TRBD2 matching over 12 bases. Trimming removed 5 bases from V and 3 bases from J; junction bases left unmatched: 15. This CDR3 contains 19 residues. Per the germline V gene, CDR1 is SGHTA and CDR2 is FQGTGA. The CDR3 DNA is TGTGCCAGCAGCCCCCGCCGACTAGCGGGAGTGAGTGGTACAGATACGCAGTATTTT. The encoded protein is CASSPRRLAGVSGTDTQYF.

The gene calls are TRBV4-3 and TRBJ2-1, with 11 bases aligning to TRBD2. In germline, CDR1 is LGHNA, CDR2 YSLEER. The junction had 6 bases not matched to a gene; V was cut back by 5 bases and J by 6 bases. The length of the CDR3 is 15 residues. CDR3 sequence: CASSSHSGRANEQFF. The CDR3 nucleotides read TGCGCCAGCAGCTCCCATAGCGGGAGGGCCAATGAGCAGTTCTTC.

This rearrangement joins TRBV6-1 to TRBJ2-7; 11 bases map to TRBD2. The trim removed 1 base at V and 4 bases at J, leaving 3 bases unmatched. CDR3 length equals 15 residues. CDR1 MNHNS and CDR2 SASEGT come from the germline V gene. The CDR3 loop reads CASSEGLAGSYEQYF. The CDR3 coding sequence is TGTGCCAGCAGTGAAGGACTAGCGGGATCTTACGAGCAGTACTTC.

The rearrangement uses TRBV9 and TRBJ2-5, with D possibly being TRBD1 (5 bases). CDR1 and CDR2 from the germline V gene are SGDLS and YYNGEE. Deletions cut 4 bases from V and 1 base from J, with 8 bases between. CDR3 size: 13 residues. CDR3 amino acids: CASSTGVQETQYF. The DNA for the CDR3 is TGTGCCAGCAGCACAGGAGTCCAAGAGACCCAGTACTTC.

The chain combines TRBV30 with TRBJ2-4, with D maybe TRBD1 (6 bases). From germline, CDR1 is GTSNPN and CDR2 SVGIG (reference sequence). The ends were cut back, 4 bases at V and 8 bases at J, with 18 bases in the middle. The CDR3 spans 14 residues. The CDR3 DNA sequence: TGTGCCTGGACCAGAAGGGGGAGATGGGACATTCAGTACTTC. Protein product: CAWTRRGRWDIQYF.

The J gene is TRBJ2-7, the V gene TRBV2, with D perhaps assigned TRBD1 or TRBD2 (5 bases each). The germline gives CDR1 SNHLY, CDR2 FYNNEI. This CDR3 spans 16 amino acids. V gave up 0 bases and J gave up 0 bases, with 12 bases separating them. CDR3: CASSEAPGRSSYEQYF. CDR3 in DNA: TGTGCCAGCAGTGAAGCGCCGGGACGGAGCTCCTACGAGCAGTACTTC.

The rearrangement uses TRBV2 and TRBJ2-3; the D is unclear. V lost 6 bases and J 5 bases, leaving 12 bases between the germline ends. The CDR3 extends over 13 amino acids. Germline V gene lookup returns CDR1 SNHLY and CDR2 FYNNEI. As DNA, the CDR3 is TGTGCCAGCAGCCTAAGCTTGGGAGATACGCAGTATTTT. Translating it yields CASSLSLGDTQYF.

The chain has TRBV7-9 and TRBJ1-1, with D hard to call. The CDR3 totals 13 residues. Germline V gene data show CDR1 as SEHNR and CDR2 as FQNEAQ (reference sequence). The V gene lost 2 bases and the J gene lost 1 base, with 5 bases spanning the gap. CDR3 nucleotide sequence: TGTGCCAGCAGCTTATCAGGGAACACTGAAGCTTTCTTT. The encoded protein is CASSLSGNTEAFF.